This record looks at one TCR beta chain sequence and its context. The sample is drawn from a study of T cell changes during pregnancy in multiple sclerosis. The assay was immunoSEQ multiplex PCR, and TCRdb's table has in-frame clones only and misses some. This sample has just under 50,000 clones; over 80% occur once, and the top ten carry around 9.6%. Trimming removed 4 bases from V and 5 bases from J, with 14 bases in between. This CDR3 region has 14 residues. CDR1 LGHNA and CDR2 YNFKEQ come from the germline V gene. The chain recombines TRBV4-2 with TRBJ1-2, with D possibly being TRBD1 (6 bases). The source was CD8+ T cells from peripheral blood mononuclear cells, collected after pregnancy. This TCR derives from a female donor with multiple sclerosis, enrolled in a pregnancy study. The CDR3 DNA reads TGTGCCAGCAGCCTCCCCAAAGGGGGTTATGGCTACACCTTC. It codes for CASSLPKGGYGYTF.